Sequencing of this T cell receptor (beta chain) was carried out in a study of blood T cell repertoires in COVID-19. The CDR3 is 15 amino acids. Germline V gene data show CDR1 as SEHNR and CDR2 as FQNEAQ (reference sequence). The ends lost 5 bases at V and 6 bases at J; junction bases unmatched: 9. As originally analysed: Estimation of nucleated cell counts was performed using reference gene primer amplification. The method was immunoSEQ multiplex PCR; TCRdb's version includes in-frame clones alone and lacks a portion of them. D and trimming come from the DNA, and the V and J calls and clone size come from that table. Of 270,000 or so clones listed, around 81% are singletons. This clone has just one count. Recovered status in Cohort 3 required two negative PCRs, clearance, or symptom resolution.

The chain links TRBV7-9 to TRBJ1-5; 8 bases agree with TRBD1. Sequencing input: PBMCs or T cells enriched from blood (not recorded which). The receptor's source is a man aged 50 to 60 who had recovered from COVID-19. CDR3: CASSLDRGGSQPQHF. In DNA form, the CDR3 reads TGTGCCAGCAGCCTTGACAGGGGTGGAAGTCAGCCCCAGCATTTT.